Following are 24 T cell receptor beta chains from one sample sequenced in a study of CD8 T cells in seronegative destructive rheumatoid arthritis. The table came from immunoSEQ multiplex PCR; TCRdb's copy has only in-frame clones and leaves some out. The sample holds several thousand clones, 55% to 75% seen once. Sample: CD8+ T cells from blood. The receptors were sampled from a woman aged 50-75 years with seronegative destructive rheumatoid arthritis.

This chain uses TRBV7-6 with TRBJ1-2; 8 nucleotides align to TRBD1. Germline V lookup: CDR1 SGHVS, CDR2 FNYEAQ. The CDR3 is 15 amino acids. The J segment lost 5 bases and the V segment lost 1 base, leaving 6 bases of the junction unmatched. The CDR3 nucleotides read TGTGCCAGCAGCTTAGAATCGGGACAGGCTTATGGCTACACCTTC. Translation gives CASSLESGQAYGYTF.

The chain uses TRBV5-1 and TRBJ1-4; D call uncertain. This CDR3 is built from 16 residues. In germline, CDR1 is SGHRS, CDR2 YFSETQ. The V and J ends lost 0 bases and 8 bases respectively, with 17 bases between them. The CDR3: CASSLDSRRVGEKLFF. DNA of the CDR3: TGCGCCAGCAGCTTGGACTCTAGGAGGGTTGGGGAAAAACTGTTTTTT.

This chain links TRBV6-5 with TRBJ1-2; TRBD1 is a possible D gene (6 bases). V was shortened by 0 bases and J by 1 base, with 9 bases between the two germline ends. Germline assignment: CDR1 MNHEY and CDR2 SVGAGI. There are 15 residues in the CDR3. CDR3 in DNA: TGTGCCAGCAGTTACTCACAGGGCGTTAACTATGGCTACACCTTC. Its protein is CASSYSQGVNYGYTF.

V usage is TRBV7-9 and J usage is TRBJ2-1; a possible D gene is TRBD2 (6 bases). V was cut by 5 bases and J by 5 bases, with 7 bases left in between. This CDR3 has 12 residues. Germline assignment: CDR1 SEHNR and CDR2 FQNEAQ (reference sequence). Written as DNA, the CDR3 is TGTGCCAGCAGCCCGGGGGACAATGAGCAGTTCTTC. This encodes CASSPGDNEQFF.

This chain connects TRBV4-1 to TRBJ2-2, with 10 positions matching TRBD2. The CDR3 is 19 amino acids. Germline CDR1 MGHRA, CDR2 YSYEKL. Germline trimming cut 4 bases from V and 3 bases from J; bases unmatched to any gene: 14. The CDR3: CASSPKPGSGGGHTGELFF. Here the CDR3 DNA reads TGCGCCAGCAGCCCTAAGCCTGGGAGCGGGGGGGGCCACACCGGGGAGCTGTTTTTT.

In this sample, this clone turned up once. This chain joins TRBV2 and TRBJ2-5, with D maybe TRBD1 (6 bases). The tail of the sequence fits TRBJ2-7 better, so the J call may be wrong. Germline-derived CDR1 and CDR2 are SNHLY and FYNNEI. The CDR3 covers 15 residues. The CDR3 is CASNGGTLSSYEQYF. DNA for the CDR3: TGTGCCAGCAATGGTGGGACATTGAGCTCCTACGAGCAGTACTTC.

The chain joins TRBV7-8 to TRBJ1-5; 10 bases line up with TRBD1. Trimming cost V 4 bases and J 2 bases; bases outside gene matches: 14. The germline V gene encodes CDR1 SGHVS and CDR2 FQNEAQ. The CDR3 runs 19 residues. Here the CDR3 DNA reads TGTGCCAGCAGCTCGCGGGGGACAGGGGAGGACTGGGGCAATCAGCCCCAGCATTTT. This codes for CASSSRGTGEDWGNQPQHF.

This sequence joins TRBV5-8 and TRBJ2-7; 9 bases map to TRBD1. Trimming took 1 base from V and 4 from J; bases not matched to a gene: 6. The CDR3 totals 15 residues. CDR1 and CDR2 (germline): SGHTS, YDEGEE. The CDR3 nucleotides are TGTGCCAGCAGCTTGACAGGGGGCGAGATTTACGAGCAGTACTTC. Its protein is CASSLTGGEIYEQYF.

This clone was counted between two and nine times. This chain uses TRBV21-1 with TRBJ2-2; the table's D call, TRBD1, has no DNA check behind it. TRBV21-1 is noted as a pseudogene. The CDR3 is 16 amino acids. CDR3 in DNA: TGTGCCAGCAGCAATTCCATTGGACAGGGGGCCGGGGAGCTGTTTTTT. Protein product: CASSNSIGQGAGELFF.

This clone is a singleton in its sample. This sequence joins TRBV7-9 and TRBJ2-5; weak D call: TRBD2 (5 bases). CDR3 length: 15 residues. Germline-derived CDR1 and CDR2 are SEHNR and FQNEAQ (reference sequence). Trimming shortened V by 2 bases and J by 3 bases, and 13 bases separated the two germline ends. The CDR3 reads CASSLRAGREETQYF. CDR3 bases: TGTGCCAGCAGCTTACGGGCGGGCAGAGAAGAGACCCAGTACTTC.

CDR3 DNA: TGCGCCAGCAGCTTCAACCGGGACACCAGTCCCTACGAGCAGTACTTC. Amino acids: CASSFNRDTSPYEQYF. The gene calls are TRBV5-1 and TRBJ2-7, with D maybe TRBD1 (6 bases). V lost 2 bases to trimming and J lost 2 bases, with 17 bases between them. CDR1 and CDR2 from the germline V gene are SGHRS and YFSETQ. The length of the CDR3 is 16 residues.

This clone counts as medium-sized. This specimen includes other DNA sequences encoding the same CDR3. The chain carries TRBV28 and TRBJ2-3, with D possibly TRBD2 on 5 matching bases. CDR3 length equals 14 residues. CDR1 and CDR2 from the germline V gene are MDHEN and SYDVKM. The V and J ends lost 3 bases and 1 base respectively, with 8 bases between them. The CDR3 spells CASSFLSGTDTQYF. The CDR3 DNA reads TGTGCCAGCAGTTTCCTTAGCGGCACAGATACGCAGTATTTT.

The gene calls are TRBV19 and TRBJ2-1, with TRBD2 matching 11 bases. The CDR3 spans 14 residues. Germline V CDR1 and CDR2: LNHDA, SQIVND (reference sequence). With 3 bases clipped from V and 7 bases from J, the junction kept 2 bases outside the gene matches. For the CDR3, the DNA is TGTGCCAGTAGTATTAGCGGGGGGGCAAATGAGCAGTTCTTC. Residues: CASSISGGANEQFF.

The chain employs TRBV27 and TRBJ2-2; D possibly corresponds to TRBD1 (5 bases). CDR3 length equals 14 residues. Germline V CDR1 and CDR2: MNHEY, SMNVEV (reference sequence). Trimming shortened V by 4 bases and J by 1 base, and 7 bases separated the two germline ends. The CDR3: CASSYGQNTGELFF. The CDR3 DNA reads TGTGCCAGCAGTTACGGACAGAACACCGGGGAGCTGTTTTTT.

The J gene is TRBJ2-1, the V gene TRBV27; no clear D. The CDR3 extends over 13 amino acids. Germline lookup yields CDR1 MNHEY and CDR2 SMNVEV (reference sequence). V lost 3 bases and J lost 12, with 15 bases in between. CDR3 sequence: CASSFSSGQWQFF. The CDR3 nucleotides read TGTGCCAGCAGTTTTAGTTCGGGTCAATGGCAGTTCTTC.

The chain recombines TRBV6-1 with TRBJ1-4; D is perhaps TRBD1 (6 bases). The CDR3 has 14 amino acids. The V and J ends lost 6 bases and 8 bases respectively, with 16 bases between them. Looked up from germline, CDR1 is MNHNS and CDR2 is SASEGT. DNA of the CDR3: TGTGCCAGCAGGGAACAGGGTACAGGGGAAAAACTGTTTTTT. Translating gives CASREQGTGEKLFF.

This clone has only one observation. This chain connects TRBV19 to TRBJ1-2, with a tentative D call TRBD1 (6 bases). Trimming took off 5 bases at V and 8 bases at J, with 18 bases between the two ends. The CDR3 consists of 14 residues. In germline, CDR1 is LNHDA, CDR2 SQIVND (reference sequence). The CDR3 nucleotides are TGTGCCAGTAGTGGAACTACAGGGCTCACGGGCTACACCTTC. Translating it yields CASSGTTGLTGYTF.

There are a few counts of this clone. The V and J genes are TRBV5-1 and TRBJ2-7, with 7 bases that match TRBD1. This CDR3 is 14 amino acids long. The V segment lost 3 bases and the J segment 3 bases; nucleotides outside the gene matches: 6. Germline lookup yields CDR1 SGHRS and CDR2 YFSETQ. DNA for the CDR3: TGCGCCAGCAGCTCAGGGACAGCTCTCTACGAGCAGTACTTC. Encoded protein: CASSSGTALYEQYF.

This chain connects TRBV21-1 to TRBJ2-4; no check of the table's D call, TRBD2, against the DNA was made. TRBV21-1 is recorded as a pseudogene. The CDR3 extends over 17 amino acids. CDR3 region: CASSWSLAQQRKNIQYF. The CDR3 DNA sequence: TGTGCCAGCAGTTGGTCACTAGCACAGCAAAGAAAAAACATTCAGTACTTC.

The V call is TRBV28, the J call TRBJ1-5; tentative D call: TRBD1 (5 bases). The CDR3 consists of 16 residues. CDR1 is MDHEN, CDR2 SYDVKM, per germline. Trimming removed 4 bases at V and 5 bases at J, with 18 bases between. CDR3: CASSSPEGIGYQPQHF. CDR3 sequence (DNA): TGTGCCAGCAGTTCCCCGGAGGGGATAGGATATCAGCCCCAGCATTTT.

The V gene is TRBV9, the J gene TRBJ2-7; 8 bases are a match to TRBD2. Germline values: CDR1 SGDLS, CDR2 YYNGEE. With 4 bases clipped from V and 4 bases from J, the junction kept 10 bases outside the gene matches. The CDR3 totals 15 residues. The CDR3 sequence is CASSPGPGGGYEQYF. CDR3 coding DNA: TGTGCCAGCAGCCCCGGCCCGGGAGGGGGTTACGAGCAGTACTTC.

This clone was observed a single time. In nucleotides, the CDR3 is TGTGCCAGCAGCTTACGGGCAGGGGGCCTTCTTGGTCCTTCCAATGAGCAGTTCTTC. Translating gives CASSLRAGGLLGPSNEQFF. The rearrangement uses TRBV7-3 and TRBJ2-1; 8 positions agree with TRBD1. Germline V CDR1 and CDR2: SGHTA, FQGTGA. The CDR3 consists of 19 residues. With V trimmed by 2 bases and J by 6 bases, 18 bases remained unmatched.

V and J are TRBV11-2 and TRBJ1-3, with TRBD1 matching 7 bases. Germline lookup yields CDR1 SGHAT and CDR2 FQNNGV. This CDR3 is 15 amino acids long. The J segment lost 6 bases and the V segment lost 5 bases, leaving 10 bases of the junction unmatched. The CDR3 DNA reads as TGTGCCAGCAGCAGGACAGGCTCTGGCGAAAACACCATATATTTT. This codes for CASSRTGSGENTIYF.

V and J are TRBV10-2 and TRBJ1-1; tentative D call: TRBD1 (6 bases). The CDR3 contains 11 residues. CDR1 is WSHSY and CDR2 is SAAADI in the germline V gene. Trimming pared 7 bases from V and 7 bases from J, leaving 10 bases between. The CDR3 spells CASIVQGEAFF. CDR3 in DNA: TGCGCCAGCATAGTACAGGGTGAAGCTTTCTTT.